This T cell receptor (beta chain) was captured by sequencing in a study of blood T cells in healthy people across ages. Whole-study results and caveats: Naive T cell percentage and TCR beta diversity correlated strongly.

CDR3 length equals 17 residues. Trimming shortened V by 2 bases and J by 1 base, and 20 bases separated the two germline ends. The germline V gene has CDR1 DFQATT and CDR2 SNEGSKA (reference sequence). Next came a second PCR, run for about 6 to 11 cycles, which used a sample-barcoded 5' primer along with a J-beta primer mix. Using its own MiXCR run on the 5' RACE reads, TCRdb lists one record per CDR3 protein. The top ten hold 10% to 15% of the sample, which has approximately 810,000 distinct CDR3 sequences, 35% to 40% seen once. Concerning this clonotype: What it binds is not known. This could be a read error, since a much larger clone is one nucleotide away.

The sequencing input was blood. This TCR derives from a man aged 18 to 30 in good health. The chain uses TRBV20-1 and TRBJ1-2; maybe TRBD1 (5 bases). CDR3 loop: CSARTTGTDDFNYGYTF. The DNA for the CDR3 is TGCAGTGCTAGAACAACCGGGACGGATGATTTTAACTATGGCTACACCTTC.